This TCR beta chain was identified in a study of shared T cell receptors in the human thymus. Sequencing was performed with immunoSEQ multiplex PCR; in TCRdb, only in-frame clones are kept and a portion is missing. The sample yields approximately 580,000 clones, around 78% seen once. These data also formed part of another study, on human thymus T cells. That report notes: Corrective cardiac operations yielded the resected thymus tissue. Among thymic and blood repertoires, usage of V and J genes appeared biased. Thymic repertoires of unrelated individuals were reported in related research to overlap highly.

This TCR was recovered from a boy in the first two years of life with a congenital heart defect. The sequenced sample was thymocytes.

For the CDR3, the DNA is TGTGCCAGCAGTGAAGTGGGGACAGGAGGTCCCGAGCAGTACTTC. The encoded protein is CASSEVGTGGPEQYF. This rearrangement joins TRBV25-1 to TRBJ2-7, with 8 bases lining up with TRBD1. The V and J ends lost 2 bases and 6 bases, in that order; junction bases with no gene match: 9. Germline-derived CDR1 and CDR2 are MGHDK and SYGVNS. The CDR3 is 15 residues long.